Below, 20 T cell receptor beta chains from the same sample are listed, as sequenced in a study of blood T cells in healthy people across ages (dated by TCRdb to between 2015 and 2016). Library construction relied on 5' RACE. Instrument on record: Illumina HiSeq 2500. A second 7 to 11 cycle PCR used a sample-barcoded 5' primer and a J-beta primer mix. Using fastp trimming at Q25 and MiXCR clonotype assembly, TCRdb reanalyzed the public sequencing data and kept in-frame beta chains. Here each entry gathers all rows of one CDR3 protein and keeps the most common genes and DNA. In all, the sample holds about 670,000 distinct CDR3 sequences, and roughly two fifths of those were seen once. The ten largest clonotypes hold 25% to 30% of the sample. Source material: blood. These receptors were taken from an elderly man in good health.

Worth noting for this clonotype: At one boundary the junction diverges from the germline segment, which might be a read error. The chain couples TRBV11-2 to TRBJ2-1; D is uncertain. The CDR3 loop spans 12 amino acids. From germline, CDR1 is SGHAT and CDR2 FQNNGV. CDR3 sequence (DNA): TGTGCCATCAGCCCCGTATTCAATGAGCAGTTCTTC. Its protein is CAISPVFNEQFF.

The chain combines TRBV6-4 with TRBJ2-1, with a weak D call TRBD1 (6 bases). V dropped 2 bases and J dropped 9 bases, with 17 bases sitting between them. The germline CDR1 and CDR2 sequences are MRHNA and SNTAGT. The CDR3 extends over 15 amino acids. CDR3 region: CASSDQAGAHSEQFF. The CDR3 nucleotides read TGTGCCAGCAGTGACCAGGCAGGGGCCCACAGTGAGCAGTTCTTC.

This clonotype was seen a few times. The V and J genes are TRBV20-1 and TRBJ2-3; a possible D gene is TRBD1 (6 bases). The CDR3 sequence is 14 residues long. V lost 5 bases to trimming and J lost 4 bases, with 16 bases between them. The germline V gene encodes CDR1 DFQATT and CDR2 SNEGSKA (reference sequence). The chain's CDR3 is CSAARQGIADTQYF. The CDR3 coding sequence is TGCAGTGCTGCCAGGCAGGGGATTGCAGATACGCAGTATTTT.

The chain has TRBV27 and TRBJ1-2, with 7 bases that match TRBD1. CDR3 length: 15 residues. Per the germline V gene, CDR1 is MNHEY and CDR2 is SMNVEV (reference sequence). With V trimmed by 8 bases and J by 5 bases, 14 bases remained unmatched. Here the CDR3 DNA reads TGTGCCAGCCCCCTTTATCCGGGACAGATATATGGCTACACCTTC. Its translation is CASPLYPGQIYGYTF.

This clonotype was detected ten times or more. The CDR3 coding sequence is TGTGCCAGCAACTTAGAACGGGCGAGCGATGAGCAGTTCTTC. Translated, it gives CASNLERASDEQFF. The chain uses TRBV6-5 and TRBJ2-1, with D hard to call. Germline V gives CDR1 MNHEY, CDR2 SVGAGI. This CDR3 contains 14 residues. V was trimmed by 7 bases and J by 8 bases, leaving 18 bases between them.

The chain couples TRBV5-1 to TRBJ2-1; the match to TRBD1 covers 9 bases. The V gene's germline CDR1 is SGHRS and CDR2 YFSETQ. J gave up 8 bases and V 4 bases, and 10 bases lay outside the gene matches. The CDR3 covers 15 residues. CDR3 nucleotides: TGCGCCAGCAGCGTTACAGGGGGCAGTGGAGATGAGCAGTTCTTC. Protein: CASSVTGGSGDEQFF.

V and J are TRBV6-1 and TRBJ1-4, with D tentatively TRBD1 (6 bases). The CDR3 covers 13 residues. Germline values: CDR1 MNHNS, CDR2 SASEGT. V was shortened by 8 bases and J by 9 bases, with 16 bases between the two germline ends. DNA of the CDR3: TGTGCCAGCGGAAACAGGGAGATTAAAAAACTGTTTTTT. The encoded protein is CASGNREIKKLFF.

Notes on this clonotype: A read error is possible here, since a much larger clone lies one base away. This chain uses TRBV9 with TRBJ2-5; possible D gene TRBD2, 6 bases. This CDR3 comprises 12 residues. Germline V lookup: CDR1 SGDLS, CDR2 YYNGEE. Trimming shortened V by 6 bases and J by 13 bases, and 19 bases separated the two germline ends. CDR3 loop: CASISDLGTRYF. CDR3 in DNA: TGTGCCAGCATCTCCGACCTAGGGACTCGGTACTTC.

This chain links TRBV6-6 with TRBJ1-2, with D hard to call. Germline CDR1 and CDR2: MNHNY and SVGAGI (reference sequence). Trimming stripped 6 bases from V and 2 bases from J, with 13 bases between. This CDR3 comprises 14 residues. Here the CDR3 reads CASRPGVANYGYTF. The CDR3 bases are TGTGCCAGCAGACCGGGCGTAGCGAACTATGGCTACACCTTC.

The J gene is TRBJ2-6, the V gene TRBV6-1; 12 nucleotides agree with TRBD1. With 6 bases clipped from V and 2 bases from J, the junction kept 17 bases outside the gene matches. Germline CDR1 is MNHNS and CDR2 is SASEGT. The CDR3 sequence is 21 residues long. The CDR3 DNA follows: TGTGCCAGCAGGAAGATAAGCTATACCGGGACAGGGGGCGCTGGGGCCAACGTCCTGACTTTC. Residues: CASRKISYTGTGGAGANVLTF.

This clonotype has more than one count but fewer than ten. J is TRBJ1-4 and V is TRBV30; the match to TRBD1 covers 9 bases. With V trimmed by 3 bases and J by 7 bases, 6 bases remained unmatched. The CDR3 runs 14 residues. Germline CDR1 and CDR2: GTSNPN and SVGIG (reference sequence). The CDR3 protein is CAWSPQGAGEKLFF. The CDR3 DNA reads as TGTGCCTGGAGCCCACAGGGGGCGGGTGAAAAACTGTTTTTT.

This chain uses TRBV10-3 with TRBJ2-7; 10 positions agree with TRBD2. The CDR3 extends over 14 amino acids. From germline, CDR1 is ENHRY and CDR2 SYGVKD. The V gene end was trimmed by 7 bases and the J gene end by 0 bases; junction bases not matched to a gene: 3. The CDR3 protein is CAINPSGSSYEQYF. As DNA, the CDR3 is TGTGCCATCAATCCTAGCGGGAGCTCCTACGAGCAGTACTTC.

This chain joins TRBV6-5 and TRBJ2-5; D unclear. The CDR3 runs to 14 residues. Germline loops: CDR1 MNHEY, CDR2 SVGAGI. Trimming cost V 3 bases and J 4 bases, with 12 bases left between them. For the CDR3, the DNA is TGTGCCAGCAGTTATGAGAACCGGAGAGAGACCCAGTACTTC. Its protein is CASSYENRRETQYF.

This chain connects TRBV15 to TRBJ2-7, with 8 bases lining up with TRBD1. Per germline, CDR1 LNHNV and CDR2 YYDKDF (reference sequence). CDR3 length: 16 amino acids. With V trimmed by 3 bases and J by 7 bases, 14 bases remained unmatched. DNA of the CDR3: TGTGCCACCAGCAGGACAGGGGTAGACCCCTACAATGAGCAGTACTTC. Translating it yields CATSRTGVDPYNEQYF.

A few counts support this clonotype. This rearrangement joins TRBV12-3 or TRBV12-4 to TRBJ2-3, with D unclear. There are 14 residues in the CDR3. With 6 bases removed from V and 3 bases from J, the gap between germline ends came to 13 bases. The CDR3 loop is CASRAAVRTDTQYF. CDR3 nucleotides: TGTGCCAGCAGGGCCGCGGTGAGGACAGATACGCAGTATTTT.

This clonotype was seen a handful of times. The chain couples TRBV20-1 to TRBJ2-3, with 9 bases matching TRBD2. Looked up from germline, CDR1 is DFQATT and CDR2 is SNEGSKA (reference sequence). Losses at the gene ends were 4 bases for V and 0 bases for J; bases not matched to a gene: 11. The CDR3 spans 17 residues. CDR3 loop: CSANEAGGSSSTDTQYF. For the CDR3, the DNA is TGCAGTGCTAACGAAGCGGGGGGCTCGTCTAGCACAGATACGCAGTATTTT.

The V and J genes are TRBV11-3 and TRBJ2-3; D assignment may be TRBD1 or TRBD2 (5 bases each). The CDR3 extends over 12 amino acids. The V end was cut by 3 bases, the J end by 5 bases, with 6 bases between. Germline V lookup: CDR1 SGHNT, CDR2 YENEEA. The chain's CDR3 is CASSFGGDTQYF. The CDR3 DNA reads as TGTGCCAGCAGCTTTGGGGGAGATACGCAGTATTTT.

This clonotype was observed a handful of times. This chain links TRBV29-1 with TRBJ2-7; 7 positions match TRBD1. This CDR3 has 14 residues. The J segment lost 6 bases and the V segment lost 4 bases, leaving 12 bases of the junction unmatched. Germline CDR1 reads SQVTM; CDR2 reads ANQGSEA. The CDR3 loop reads CSVVKGANDGEQYF. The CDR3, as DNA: TGCAGCGTTGTAAAGGGGGCGAACGATGGCGAGCAGTACTTC.

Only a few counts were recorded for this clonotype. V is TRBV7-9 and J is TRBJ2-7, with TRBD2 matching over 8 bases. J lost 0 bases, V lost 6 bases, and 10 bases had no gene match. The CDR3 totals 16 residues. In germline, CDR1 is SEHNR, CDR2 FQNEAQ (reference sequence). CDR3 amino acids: CASSSRRGRNSYEQYF. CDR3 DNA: TGTGCCAGCAGTTCAAGACGCGGGAGGAACTCCTACGAGCAGTACTTC.

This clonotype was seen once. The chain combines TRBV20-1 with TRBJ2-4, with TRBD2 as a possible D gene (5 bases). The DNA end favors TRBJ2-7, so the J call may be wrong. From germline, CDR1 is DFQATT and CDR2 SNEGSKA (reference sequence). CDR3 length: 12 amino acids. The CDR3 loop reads CSAQTSTSEQYF. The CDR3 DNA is TGCAGTGCTCAAACTAGTACCTCCGAGCAGTACTTC.